This TCR beta chain was obtained from a study of ipilimumab plus nivolumab after autologous stem cell transplantation. The overall study: Both relapsed and primary refractory DLBCL were included.

The CDR3 has 13 residues. Germline assignment: CDR1 SGDLS and CDR2 YYNGEE. The ends were cut back, 7 bases at V and 0 bases at J, with 10 bases in the middle. Assay used: immunoSEQ multiplex PCR; TCRdb lists only in-frame clones, some missing. The sample holds approximately 10,000 clones, almost 70% seen once. This clone ranks as medium-sized. The source material was PBMCs, sampled in a trial of ipilimumab plus nivolumab as post-transplant consolidation. The chain links TRBV9 to TRBJ1-1; tentatively, D is TRBD1 (6 bases). This clonotype was obtained from a male donor with diffuse large B-cell lymphoma. CDR3 nucleotides: TGTGCCAGCGGGGGGGCACTGAACACTGAAGCTTTCTTT. Translating gives CASGGALNTEAFF.